This TCR beta chain is from a study of T cells in Graves' hyperthyroidism and ophthalmopathy. Overall study: Peripheral blood was collected at initial diagnosis, before any treatment.

The study, taken as a whole, reports: Model-based prediction identified ophthalmopathy a median 6.5 months prior to its onset.

The CDR3 regions of TCR beta were amplified from RNA transcripts. With the HTBI primer set, the TCR CDR3 went through a first round of RT-PCR. From the multiplex PCR reads, TCRdb called clonotypes with MiXCR, one entry per CDR3 protein. The sample contains about 300,000 distinct CDR3 sequences, approximately 19% of which appear only once. This CDR3 has 13 residues. Trimming pared 6 bases from V and 6 bases from J, leaving 12 bases between. Concerning this clonotype itself: Its antigen is not known. A much larger clone lies one base from this, so it may be a read error.

J is TRBJ2-1 and V is TRBV12-3 or TRBV12-4, with D perhaps TRBD2 (5 bases). Material for sequencing was blood. The sequence derives from a middle-aged man with Graves' ophthalmopathy. The CDR3 sequence: CASRKIGSNEQFF. CDR3 sequence (DNA): TGTGCCAGCAGGAAGATAGGGAGCAATGAGCAGTTCTTC.